A single sample is the source of the 9 T cell receptor beta chains below, sequenced in a study of cytotoxic CD8 clonotypes in ibrutinib-treated CLL. Clones were sequenced by immunoSEQ multiplex PCR, and TCRdb holds only the in-frame ones, with some missing. The table includes approximately 100,000 clones, more than 75% detected once. The source material was PBMCs, sampled after 12 months of ibrutinib treatment. These receptor sequences come from a human donor with chronic lymphocytic leukemia.

The CDR3 spells CASSDRLAGGTDTQYF. CDR3 DNA: TGTGCCAGCAGCGATAGACTAGCGGGGGGGACAGATACGCAGTATTTT. This rearrangement joins TRBV7-9 to TRBJ2-3; 14 bases are shared with TRBD2. Germline V gene lookup returns CDR1 SEHNR and CDR2 FQNEAQ (reference sequence). V shed 5 bases and J 3 bases; nucleotides not matched to a gene: 4. This CDR3 comprises 16 residues.

The chain links TRBV5-6 to TRBJ2-2; D uncertain. Trimming shortened V by 6 bases and J by 1 base, and 13 bases separated the two germline ends. The CDR3 loop spans 15 amino acids. The germline V gene has CDR1 SGHDT and CDR2 YYEEEE. The CDR3 DNA reads TGTGCCAGCACCTCCCGGACGGTGAACACCGGGGAGCTGTTTTTT. The encoded protein is CASTSRTVNTGELFF. The full variable domain, its missing parts supplied by reference TRBV5-6 and TRBJ2-2, is DAGVTQSPTHLIKTRGQQVTLRCSPKSGHDTVSWYQQALGQGPQFIFQYYEEEERQRGNFPDRFSGHQFPNYSSELNVNALLLGDSALYLCASTSRTVNTGELFFGEGSRLTVL.

The chain joins TRBV25-1 to TRBJ2-2, with D possibly matching TRBD2 (5 bases). Trimming cost V 8 bases and J 8 bases, with 12 bases left between them. CDR1 and CDR2 (germline): MGHDK, SYGVNS. The CDR3 has 12 amino acids. The CDR3 nucleotides are TGTGCCAGCCGGGGTTTCACTGGGGAGCTGTTTTTT. Translation: CASRGFTGELFF.

Regarding this clone: Other DNA sequences in this specimen translate into the identical CDR3. The chain couples TRBV7-2 to TRBJ2-5; D ambiguous. V lost 5 bases and J 2 bases, leaving 6 bases between the germline ends. CDR1 is SGHTA and CDR2 is FQGNSA in the germline V gene. The CDR3 spans 12 residues. CDR3 in DNA: TGTGCCAGCAGCCTACTACAAGAGACCCAGTACTTC. Its protein product is CASSLLQETQYF.

CDR3 loop: CASSQFGGTGNQPQHF. In nucleotides, the CDR3 is TGCGCCAGCAGTCAATTTGGAGGGACAGGCAATCAGCCCCAGCATTTT. The chain uses TRBV23-1 and TRBJ1-5, with 7 bases fitting TRBD1. TRBV23-1 falls under the ORF class, with uncertain function. There are 16 residues in the CDR3. V lost 1 base to trimming and J lost 2 bases; unmatched junction nucleotides: 5.

Here the CDR3 reads CASSYSVGQGYNEQFF. CDR3 bases: TGTGCCAGCAGCTACTCGGTGGGGCAGGGGTACAATGAGCAGTTCTTC. This chain connects TRBV5-6 to TRBJ2-1; D is possibly TRBD1 (6 bases). Trimming shortened V by 3 bases and J by 4 bases, and 17 bases separated the two germline ends. This CDR3 is built from 16 residues. Per germline, CDR1 SGHDT and CDR2 YYEEEE.

V is TRBV11-1 and J is TRBJ2-3; no reliable D call. CDR1 and CDR2 from the germline V gene are SGHAT and FQDESV (reference sequence). With 5 bases removed from V and 0 bases from J, the gap between germline ends came to 9 bases. The CDR3 length is 14 residues. CDR3 bases: TGTGCCAGCAGCCGCATTAGTAGCACAGATACGCAGTATTTT. Translation gives CASSRISSTDTQYF.

The chain couples TRBV10-2 to TRBJ1-3; D unresolved. The CDR3 runs to 14 residues. V lost 6 bases and J lost 0, with 9 bases in between. Germline V CDR1 and CDR2: WSHSY, SAAADI. CDR3 bases: TGCGCCAGCAGGGCGGGGAACTCTGGAAACACCATATATTTT. It specifies CASRAGNSGNTIYF.

The rearrangement links TRBV29-1 to TRBJ1-1; TRBD1 is a possible D gene (6 bases). The germline V and J ends were trimmed by 0 bases and 1 base, with 12 bases remaining between them. This CDR3 region has 15 residues. Germline assignment: CDR1 SQVTM and CDR2 ANQGSEA. CDR3 in DNA: TGCAGCGTTGAAGATCTGGCGACAGGGAACACTGAAGCTTTCTTT. It encodes CSVEDLATGNTEAFF.